The sequence of this TCR beta chain was determined in a study of blood T cell repertoires in COVID-19. Whole-study context: Researchers got acute and convalescent COVID-19 samples from the United States, Italy and Spain.

Germline V gives CDR1 SGHVS, CDR2 FQNEAQ. The V segment lost 5 bases and the J segment 5 bases; nucleotides outside the gene matches: 13. CDR3 length equals 16 residues. Per the original data handling: Reference gene primers were amplified, and this amplification served to estimate nucleated cell counts. Assay used: immunoSEQ multiplex PCR; TCRdb lists only in-frame clones, some missing. That table supplies the V and J calls and clone size; D and trimming were determined from the DNA. The table includes tens of thousands of clones, almost 80% detected once. This clone was counted a few times. The source is a woman aged 60-70 years with acute or convalescent COVID-19. What was sequenced was peripheral blood. The gene calls are TRBV7-8 and TRBJ1-1; 8 positions agree with TRBD1. The CDR3 is CASSRATQGGKTEAFF. The CDR3 coding sequence is TGTGCCAGCAGCCGTGCTACACAGGGGGGTAAGACTGAAGCTTTCTTT.